The 11 T cell receptor beta chains below all came from one sample that was sequenced in a study of cytomegalovirus exposure and HLA in healthy donors. Produced via immunoSEQ multiplex PCR; TCRdb's table is partial and in-frame only. This table has 150,000 or so clones, more than 70% appearing once. The sequencing sample was made of PBMCs. The receptors come from a young man in good health and CMV-seropositive.

This rearrangement joins TRBV7-8 to TRBJ2-2; 10 nucleotides line up with TRBD2. The ends lost 4 bases at V and 4 bases at J; junction bases unmatched: 6. This CDR3 is built from 16 residues. Germline V gene lookup returns CDR1 SGHVS and CDR2 FQNEAQ. CDR3 sequence: CASSSYSGGITGELFF. CDR3 DNA sequence: TGTGCCAGCAGCTCCTATAGCGGGGGGATCACCGGGGAGCTGTTTTTT.

J is TRBJ2-7 and V is TRBV13, with D possibly matching TRBD1 (5 bases). Germline-derived CDR1 and CDR2 are PRHDT and FYEKMQ (reference sequence). The CDR3 covers 13 residues. Trimming removed 3 bases at V and 1 base at J, with 7 bases between. CDR3 sequence: CASSLPGSYEQYF. As DNA, the CDR3 is TGTGCCAGCAGCTTGCCAGGGTCCTACGAGCAGTACTTC. The whole variable domain, filled in from reference TRBV13 and TRBJ2-7, reads AAGVIQSPRHLIKEKRETATLKCYPIPRHDTVYWYQQGPGQDPQFLISFYEKMQSDKGSIPDRFSAQQFSDYHSELNMSSLELGDSALYFCASSLPGSYEQYFGPGTRLTVT.

The chain combines TRBV28 with TRBJ2-7; D is undetermined. Per the germline V gene, CDR1 is MDHEN and CDR2 is SYDVKM. V dropped 3 bases and J dropped 2 bases, with 17 bases sitting between them. The CDR3 is made up of 16 amino acids. The CDR3 DNA is TGTGCCAGCAGTTTGGAGACGGCGCTTAACACCTACGAGCAGTACTTC. This sequence encodes CASSLETALNTYEQYF.

The chain couples TRBV6-1 to TRBJ2-2; the D is unclear. V lost 4 bases and J lost 6, with 21 bases in between. This CDR3 region has 17 residues. Germline CDR1 MNHNS, CDR2 SASEGT. The CDR3 sequence is CASSGSPLSRLPGELFF. The CDR3 DNA follows: TGTGCCAGCAGTGGGAGCCCCCTATCAAGATTACCCGGGGAGCTGTTTTTT.

The V call is TRBV19, the J call TRBJ1-2; a possible D gene is TRBD1 (5 bases). From germline, CDR1 is LNHDA and CDR2 SQIVND (reference sequence). V was cut by 5 bases and J by 0 bases, with 7 bases left in between. This CDR3 is built from 13 residues. CDR3 amino acids: CASSAGPNYGYTF. CDR3 DNA sequence: TGTGCCAGTAGTGCGGGACCTAACTATGGCTACACCTTC. Using reference TRBV19 and TRBJ1-2 for the parts outside the CDR3, the full variable domain is DGGITQSPKYLFRKEGQNVTLSCEQNLNHDAMYWYRQDPGQGLRLIYYSQIVNDFQKGDIAEGYSVSREKKESFPLTVTSAQKNPTAFYLCASSAGPNYGYTFGSGTRLTVV.

This clone was recorded a few times. This chain links TRBV2 with TRBJ2-5; D uncertain. V lost 1 base and J lost 12, with 12 bases in between. Germline CDR1 SNHLY, CDR2 FYNNEI. The CDR3 covers 12 residues. CDR3 sequence: CASSEGVPTKYF. In DNA, the CDR3 is TGTGCCAGCAGTGAAGGGGTACCGACAAAGTACTTC. Filled out from reference TRBV2 and TRBJ2-5, the complete variable domain reads EPEVTQTPSHQVTQMGQEVILRCVPISNHLYFYWYRQILGQKVEFLVSFYNNEISEKSEIFDDQFSVERPDGSNFTLKIRSTKLEDSAMYFCASSEGVPTKYFGPGTRLLVL.

The chain has TRBV7-3 and TRBJ1-2; 7 nucleotides agree with TRBD1. Trimming took 4 bases from V and 4 from J; bases not matched to a gene: 6. Germline CDR1 and CDR2: SGHTA and FQGTGA. The CDR3 is made up of 14 amino acids. The CDR3 nucleotides are TGTGCCAGCAGCTCACAGGGGTACGGCTATGGCTACACCTTC. This sequence encodes CASSSQGYGYGYTF.

As regards this clone: Different DNA sequences within this sample yield the same CDR3. The V call is TRBV5-1, the J call TRBJ2-7; D might be TRBD2 (6 bases). Deletions cut 4 bases from V and 1 base from J, with 15 bases between. This CDR3 is 15 amino acids long. Germline-derived CDR1 and CDR2 are SGHRS and YFSETQ. This CDR3 is CASSQGQGGSYEQYF. The CDR3 region has the DNA TGCGCCAGCAGCCAGGGCCAAGGAGGGTCCTACGAGCAGTACTTC.

The chain is built from TRBV11-2 and TRBJ1-4, with D hard to call. CDR3 size: 13 residues. Germline V gives CDR1 SGHAT, CDR2 FQNNGV. The ends were cut back, 5 bases at V and 8 bases at J, with 12 bases in the middle. In nucleotides, the CDR3 is TGTGCCAGCAGCCCCGTGGGAGGAGAAAAACTGTTTTTT. The encoded protein is CASSPVGGEKLFF.

This chain joins TRBV29-1 and TRBJ2-1, with a tentative D call TRBD2 (5 bases). Trimming took off 4 bases at V and 8 bases at J, with 6 bases between the two ends. This CDR3 has 10 residues. Per the germline V gene, CDR1 is SQVTM and CDR2 is ANQGSEA. The CDR3 coding sequence is TGCAGCGTTGTGGGAGATGAGCAGTTCTTC. This encodes CSVVGDEQFF.

V is TRBV28 and J is TRBJ2-1, with 8 nucleotides matching TRBD1. The germline V gene encodes CDR1 MDHEN and CDR2 SYDVKM. V gave up 6 bases and J gave up 7 bases; unmatched junction bases: 11. This CDR3 has 15 amino acids. DNA of the CDR3: TGTGCCAGCAGGATCTTGGACAGGGTCTCGAATGAGCAGTTCTTC. It specifies CASRILDRVSNEQFF.